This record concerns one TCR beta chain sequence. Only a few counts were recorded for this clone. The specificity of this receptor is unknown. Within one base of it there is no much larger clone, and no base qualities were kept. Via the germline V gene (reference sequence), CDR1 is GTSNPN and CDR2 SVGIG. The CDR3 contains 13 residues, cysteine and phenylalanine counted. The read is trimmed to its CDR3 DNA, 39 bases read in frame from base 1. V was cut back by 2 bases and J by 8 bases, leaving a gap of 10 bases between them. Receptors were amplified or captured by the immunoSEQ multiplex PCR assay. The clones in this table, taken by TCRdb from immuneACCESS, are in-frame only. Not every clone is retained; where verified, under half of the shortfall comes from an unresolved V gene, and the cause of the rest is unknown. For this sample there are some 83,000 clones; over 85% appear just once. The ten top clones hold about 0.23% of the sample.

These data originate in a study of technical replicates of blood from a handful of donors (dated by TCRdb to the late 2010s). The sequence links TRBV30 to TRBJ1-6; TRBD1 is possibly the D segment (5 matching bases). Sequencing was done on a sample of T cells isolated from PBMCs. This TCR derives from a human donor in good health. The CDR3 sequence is CAWSQVRDSPLHF. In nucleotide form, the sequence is TGTGCCTGGAGTCAGGTCAGGGATTCACCCCTCCACTTT.